Listed below are T cell receptor beta chains from one sample, sequenced in a study of control samples from healthy donors and cancer patients. Profiled with immunoSEQ multiplex PCR; TCRdb holds only in-frame clones, not every one. The table records about 95,000 clones, roughly 90% of them present only once. The sample was blood. Source of these receptors: a woman between 65 and 79 years old in good health. CDR3s include the opening cysteine and the closing phenylalanine or tryptophan.

V: TRBV5-1; J: TRBJ2-1; CDR3: CASEGGRQTSGEQFF
V: TRBV5-4; J: TRBJ2-5; CDR3: CASSSTGTEETQYF
V: TRBV24-1; J: TRBJ2-7; CDR3: CATSGAEPPYEQYF
V: TRBV6-1; J: TRBJ1-5; CDR3: CASSEARGRGNQPQHF
V: TRBV12-3/TRBV12-4; J: TRBJ2-1; CDR3: CASRLPGLGPFF
V: TRBV27; J: TRBJ1-5; CDR3: CASSPWTSQPQHF
V: TRBV5-5; J: TRBJ1-6; CDR3: CASSLDQGSSPLHF
V: TRBV6-6; J: TRBJ2-2; CDR3: CASSSAPGGTGELFF
V: TRBV6-5; J: TRBJ1-2; CDR3: CASNPRASSSYGYTF
V: TRBV5-1; J: TRBJ2-5; CDR3: CASSFGGREETQYF
V: TRBV29-1; J: TRBJ1-3; CDR3: CSVTGANMNTIYF
V: TRBV11-3; J: TRBJ1-3; CDR3: CASYLRDHVRSGNTIYF
V: TRBV9; J: TRBJ1-3; CDR3: CASSLGGDGNTIYF
V: TRBV3-1/TRBV3-2; J: TRBJ2-5; CDR3: CASTFSGGQETQYF
V: TRBV10-3; J: TRBJ2-1; CDR3: CAISETRISGGKPYNEQFF
V: TRBV3-1/TRBV3-2; J: TRBJ1-1; CDR3: CASSLGVTEAFF
V: TRBV15; J: TRBJ1-2; CDR3: CATSSRRDRGQHYGYTF
V: TRBV6-1; J: TRBJ1-1; CDR3: CASSETVNTEAFF
V: TRBV5-1; J: TRBJ2-1; CDR3: CASSLDGSSYNEQFF
V: TRBV24-1; J: TRBJ1-2; CDR3: CATSDSYRYTF
V: TRBV5-1; J: TRBJ1-1; CDR3: CASSATGLNTEAFF
V: TRBV5-8; J: TRBJ1-1; CDR3: CASSRRQGAISAEAFF
V: TRBV30; J: TRBJ1-2; CDR3: CAWSLTGPGYTF
V: TRBV6-1; J: TRBJ2-7; CDR3: CASSEAQPGAYEQYF
V: TRBV3-1/TRBV3-2; J: TRBJ2-7; CDR3: CASSRGTRSYEQYF
V: TRBV7-9; J: TRBJ2-1; CDR3: CASSYGLTSYNEQFF
V: TRBV19; J: TRBJ2-1; CDR3: CASSLPGQGLHEQFF
V: TRBV23-1; J: TRBJ2-3; CDR3: CASSQFGWGLPKKTDTQYF
V: TRBV6-2/TRBV6-3; J: TRBJ1-2; CDR3: CASSYNYGYTF
V: TRBV13; J: TRBJ1-1; CDR3: CASSLTPPFETMNTEAFF
V: TRBV9; J: TRBJ1-1; CDR3: CASSRAGGDRNTEAFF
V: TRBV7-2; J: TRBJ2-4; CDR3: CASSFGLAKNIQYF
V: TRBV2; J: TRBJ2-7; CDR3: CASSVSYEQYF
V: TRBV11-2; J: TRBJ2-7; CDR3: CASSRRQALYSYEQYF
V: TRBV19; J: TRBJ2-2; CDR3: CASSSHLGSGGLNTGELFF
V: TRBV6-5; J: TRBJ1-1; CDR3: CASSYFDRGNEAFF
V: TRBV5-1; J: TRBJ2-5; CDR3: CASSFRQIEETQYF
V: TRBV6-5; J: TRBJ1-5; CDR3: CASRRDTQNQPQHF
V: TRBV9; J: TRBJ1-1; CDR3: CASSVGLGATTEAFF
V: TRBV6-5; J: TRBJ1-1; CDR3: CASHDNLNTEAFF
V: TRBV18; J: TRBJ1-2; CDR3: CASSPRAGGYGYTF
V: TRBV7-9; J: TRBJ2-4; CDR3: CASSFQRSKNIQYF
V: TRBV6-4; J: TRBJ1-5; CDR3: CASSRDSNQPQHF
V: TRBV15; J: TRBJ1-4; CDR3: CATSVDSGEKLFF
V: TRBV5-1; J: TRBJ1-2; CDR3: CASSSGDGPYGYTF
V: TRBV12-3/TRBV12-4; J: TRBJ2-7; CDR3: CASSPRNWGEQYF
V: TRBV19; J: TRBJ1-3; CDR3: CASSTPLGSGNTIYF
V: TRBV3-1/TRBV3-2; J: TRBJ2-6; CDR3: CASSPLSIFSGANVLTF
V: TRBV24-1; J: TRBJ1-1; CDR3: CATSDLQASEAFF
V: TRBV6-5; J: TRBJ1-1; CDR3: CASSYLAGGNTEAFF